The 16 T cell receptor beta chains reported below all come from one sample, sequenced in a study of T cell repertoires in cytomegalovirus infection. TCRdb reanalysed the reads using MiXCR and keeps one entry per CDR3 protein. There are around 710,000 distinct CDR3 sequences in the sample; about 27% occur only once, and over 10% lies in the top ten. These receptors' targets are unknown. Sample: cultured CD8+ T cells from PBMCs, taken from culture after CMV antigen stimulation. Source of these receptors: a human donor in good health (CMV status not recorded). Some clones in this sample may be carry-over from other donors' samples.

This clonotype was seen a handful of times. The chain couples TRBV5-4 to TRBJ1-2, with no clear D. The length of the CDR3 is 15 residues. Between the trimmed V and J ends, which lost 3 bases and 0 bases, there was a span of 12 bases. Germline values: CDR1 SGHNT, CDR2 YYREEE (reference sequence). The CDR3 nucleotides read TGTGCCAGCAGCTGGGCGTCGCCAGCTAACTATGGCTACACCTTC. It encodes CASSWASPANYGYTF.

This clonotype was found a few times. The rearrangement links TRBV12-3 or TRBV12-4 to TRBJ1-3; TRBD1 is a possible D gene (6 bases). This CDR3 is 15 amino acids long. V lost 6 bases to trimming and J lost 2 bases, with 14 bases between them. CDR3 protein: CASRHPGTTGNTIYF. Written as DNA, the CDR3 is TGTGCCAGCAGACACCCCGGGACAACTGGAAACACCATATATTTT.

This rearrangement joins TRBV6-6 to TRBJ2-1; D is perhaps TRBD2 (6 bases). Germline CDR1 reads MNHNY; CDR2 reads SVGAGI (reference sequence). CDR3 length equals 16 residues. V lost 2 bases and J lost 0, with 11 bases in between. CDR3 DNA: TGTGCCAGCAGTTACCGTCCTAGCGTCTCCTACAATGAGCAGTTCTTC. It is translated as CASSYRPSVSYNEQFF.

The sample holds many counts of this clonotype. V and J are TRBV7-2 and TRBJ1-2, with TRBD1 matching over 7 bases. Per the germline V gene, CDR1 is SGHTA and CDR2 is FQGNSA. Trimming at V came to 5 bases and at J to 4 bases, leaving 10 bases not matched to a gene. The CDR3 is 15 residues long. CDR3 bases: TGTGCCAGCAGCCTATGGGGACAGAACCTCTATGGCTACACCTTC. This codes for CASSLWGQNLYGYTF.

This clonotype was seen many times. The gene calls are TRBV7-3 and TRBJ1-2; D is unresolved. Germline CDR1 is SGHTA and CDR2 is FQGTGA. The CDR3 consists of 13 residues. V was pared by 3 bases and J by 3 bases, with 8 bases between. CDR3 DNA: TGTGCCAGCAGCTTCCGGGTCTACTATGGCTACACCTTC. This translates into CASSFRVYYGYTF.

The J gene is TRBJ2-3, the V gene TRBV27, with TRBD1 matching over 7 bases. Germline V gene sequence: CDR1 MNHEY, CDR2 SMNVEV (reference sequence). The CDR3 has 16 residues. V dropped 10 bases and J dropped 2; count of bases not matched to a gene: 15. DNA for the CDR3: TGTGCCACCCGGACGACAGGGTTTCATTCCACAGATACGCAGTATTTT. Protein sequence: CATRTTGFHSTDTQYF.

The chain couples TRBV6-5 to TRBJ2-1, with 10 bases identical to TRBD2. CDR3 length: 16 amino acids. Germline loops: CDR1 MNHEY, CDR2 SVGAGI. V shed 6 bases and J 5 bases; nucleotides not matched to a gene: 10. The CDR3 sequence: CASRPLSGGANNEQFF. The CDR3, as DNA: TGTGCCAGCAGGCCACTAAGCGGGGGGGCCAACAATGAGCAGTTCTTC.

This clonotype appeared a single time. The chain uses TRBV4-3 and TRBJ1-1; unclear D gene. Trimming stripped 2 bases from V and 5 bases from J, with 15 bases between. CDR1 is LGHNA, CDR2 YSLEER, per germline. This CDR3 region has 15 residues. DNA of the CDR3: TGCGCCAGCAGCCAACGGACTTTACATAGGACTGAAGCTTTCTTT. It translates to CASSQRTLHRTEAFF.

Many counts were recorded for this clonotype. The rearrangement uses TRBV7-9 and TRBJ2-3, with TRBD2 matching 8 bases. CDR3 length: 16 amino acids. The V gene end was trimmed by 4 bases and the J gene end by 5 bases; junction bases not matched to a gene: 11. In germline, CDR1 is SEHNR, CDR2 FQNEAQ (reference sequence). CDR3 loop: CASSSGPGGAGDTQYF. CDR3 coding DNA: TGTGCCAGCAGCTCAGGCCCCGGGGGGGCCGGAGATACGCAGTATTTT.

This clonotype was detected only once. The chain is built from TRBV27 and TRBJ2-1, with D unclear. V was clipped by 5 bases and J by 7 bases, with 12 bases between them. Germline values: CDR1 MNHEY, CDR2 SMNVEV (reference sequence). This CDR3 contains 13 residues. DNA for the CDR3: TGTGCCAGCAGTCTAAAACCCGGGAATGAGCAGTTCTTC. It yields the protein CASSLKPGNEQFF.

This rearrangement joins TRBV6-5 to TRBJ2-5; the D is unclear. Per germline, CDR1 MNHEY and CDR2 SVGAGI. Between the trimmed V and J ends, which lost 0 bases and 5 bases, there was a span of 13 bases. The CDR3 length is 15 residues. The CDR3 sequence: CASSYSGTRIETQYF. The CDR3 coding sequence is TGTGCCAGCAGTTACTCGGGTACACGGATCGAGACCCAGTACTTC.

The J gene is TRBJ2-7, the V gene TRBV14; D may be TRBD1 (6 bases). The ends were cut back, 8 bases at V and 0 bases at J, with 11 bases in the middle. Germline V gene data show CDR1 as SGHDN and CDR2 as FVKESK. This CDR3 is built from 13 residues. In nucleotides, the CDR3 is TGTGCCAGCGGGGACATAAGCTCCTACGAGCAGTACTTC. It is translated as CASGDISSYEQYF. Combining the CDR3 with reference TRBV14 and TRBJ2-7 gives the whole variable domain EAGVTQFPSHSVIEKGQTVTLRCDPISGHDNLYWYRRVMGKEIKFLLHFVKESKQDESGMPNNRFLAERTGGTYSTLKVQPAELEDSGVYFCASGDISSYEQYFGPGTRLTVT.

This clonotype was observed at least ten times. This chain uses TRBV7-2 with TRBJ1-1; D not certain. The CDR3 contains 14 residues. Per the germline V gene, CDR1 is SGHTA and CDR2 is FQGNSA. Deletions cut 5 bases from V and 1 base from J, with 11 bases between. The CDR3 sequence: CASSHGRWNTEAFF. The CDR3 DNA is TGTGCCAGCAGCCACGGACGGTGGAACACTGAAGCTTTCTTT. Full variable domain (outside the CDR3, taken from reference TRBV7-2 and TRBJ1-1): GAGVSQSPSNKVTEKGKDVELRCDPISGHTALYWYRQSLGQGLEFLIYFQGNSAPDKSGLPSDRFSAERTGGSVSTLTIQRTQQEDSAVYLCASSHGRWNTEAFFGQGTRLTVV.

This clonotype has a count of ten or more. Here the CDR3 DNA reads TGTGCCAGCAGCCGAGGCCGGTTTGGAACAGATACGCAGTATTTT. Translation: CASSRGRFGTDTQYF. The chain recombines TRBV7-2 with TRBJ2-3; D gene uncertain. In germline, CDR1 is SGHTA, CDR2 FQGNSA. Trimming pared 5 bases from V and 3 bases from J, leaving 15 bases between. The CDR3 consists of 15 residues.

The rearrangement uses TRBV6-2 or TRBV6-3 and TRBJ2-1, with 7 positions matching TRBD2. V was pared by 7 bases and J by 4 bases, with 7 bases of the junction left unmatched. CDR1 and CDR2 from the germline V gene are MNHEY and SVGEGT. The CDR3 extends over 14 amino acids. This CDR3 reads CASTLLGGYNEQFF. CDR3 DNA sequence: TGTGCCAGCACCCTGTTGGGGGGGTACAATGAGCAGTTCTTC.

This clonotype was found many times. The chain uses TRBV7-2 and TRBJ2-2, with 7 bases fitting TRBD2. The CDR3 consists of 19 residues. CDR1 is SGHTA and CDR2 is FQGNSA in the germline V gene. V shed 7 bases and J 2 bases; nucleotides not matched to a gene: 19. The CDR3 region is CASTLKVGRGYRNTGELFF. The CDR3 DNA follows: TGTGCCAGCACCCTCAAGGTTGGGCGGGGGTACCGTAACACCGGGGAGCTGTTTTTT.